A single sample gave rise to the 7 T cell receptor beta chains below, sequenced in a study of blood T cell repertoires in COVID-19 (dated by TCRdb to 2020 to 2021). Receptors were amplified or captured by the immunoSEQ multiplex PCR assay. Held by TCRdb, this immuneACCESS table contains in-frame sequences only and omits some clones. Under half of the omission traces to an unresolved V gene where checked; the cause of the rest is unknown. In all, the sample holds about 250,000 clones, and 86% of those were seen once. The ten largest make up around 1.5% of the sample. Sequenced input: peripheral blood. Receptors originate from an older woman who had recovered from COVID-19.

The chain has TRBV19 and TRBJ2-6; 12 bases agree with TRBD2. With V trimmed by 1 base and J by 0 bases, 7 bases remained unmatched. This CDR3 has 20 residues. Germline V CDR1 and CDR2: LNHDA, SQIVND (reference sequence). The CDR3 region is CASSIVLGLAGSSGANVLTF. The CDR3 nucleotides read TGTGCCAGTAGTATAGTCCTCGGACTAGCGGGGAGCTCTGGGGCCAACGTCCTGACTTTC. Complete variable domain (other parts from reference TRBV19 and TRBJ2-6): DGGITQSPKYLFRKEGQNVTLSCEQNLNHDAMYWYRQDPGQGLRLIYYSQIVNDFQKGDIAEGYSVSREKKESFPLTVTSAQKNPTAFYLCASSIVLGLAGSSGANVLTFGAGSRLTVL.

The chain links TRBV6-4 to TRBJ2-3, with TRBD2 as a possible D gene (5 bases). The germline CDR1 and CDR2 sequences are MRHNA and SNTAGT. The CDR3 totals 14 residues. Trimming removed 4 bases from V and 4 bases from J, with 12 bases in between. Here the CDR3 DNA reads TGTGCCAGCAGTGTTGACCCGGGGTCAGATACGCAGTATTTT. It encodes CASSVDPGSDTQYF.

V gene TRBV5-1 combines with J gene TRBJ1-4, with 9 bases matching TRBD1. The CDR3 is made up of 15 amino acids. Germline loops: CDR1 SGHRS, CDR2 YFSETQ. Trimming cost V 4 bases and J 7 bases; bases outside gene matches: 8. As DNA, the CDR3 is TGCGCCAGCAGCCCAAGGACAGGGGAGGGTGAAAAACTGTTTTTT. Its protein is CASSPRTGEGEKLFF.

The chain is built from TRBV9 and TRBJ2-7; 9 nucleotides line up with TRBD1. This CDR3 spans 16 amino acids. The V and J ends lost 3 bases and 0 bases, in that order; junction bases with no gene match: 7. Germline CDR1 is SGDLS and CDR2 is YYNGEE. CDR3 DNA: TGTGCCAGCAGCGGCGGCGGGACAGGGCTCTCCTACGAGCAGTACTTC. Its translation is CASSGGGTGLSYEQYF.

V gene TRBV19 combines with J gene TRBJ2-6, with a tentative D call TRBD2 (5 bases). CDR3 length: 16 residues. V lost 1 base to trimming and J lost 2 bases, with 9 bases between them. Germline-derived CDR1 and CDR2 are LNHDA and SQIVND (reference sequence). DNA for the CDR3: TGTGCCAGTAGTATAGGGGAGCCGACTGGGGCCAACGTCCTGACTTTC. This encodes CASSIGEPTGANVLTF. The whole variable domain, filled in from reference TRBV19 and TRBJ2-6, reads DGGITQSPKYLFRKEGQNVTLSCEQNLNHDAMYWYRQDPGQGLRLIYYSQIVNDFQKGDIAEGYSVSREKKESFPLTVTSAQKNPTAFYLCASSIGEPTGANVLTFGAGSRLTVL.

This clone was counted only a few times. V and J are TRBV10-1 and TRBJ1-1; D is perhaps TRBD1 (5 bases). The CDR3 totals 13 residues. V gave up 9 bases and J gave up 5 bases, with 16 bases separating them. Germline V gene sequence: CDR1 WNHNN, CDR2 SYGVQD (reference sequence). The CDR3 protein is CASGQTGGTEAFF. DNA for the CDR3: TGCGCCAGTGGACAAACAGGTGGTACTGAAGCTTTCTTT.

The rearrangement links TRBV9 to TRBJ2-7; D perhaps matches TRBD2 (6 bases). The CDR3 is 16 residues long. The V gene's germline CDR1 is SGDLS and CDR2 YYNGEE. Trimming left V 3 bases short and J 1 base short, with 17 bases between. CDR3 in DNA: TGTGCCAGCAGCGAACAGGAGGGCCCCTATTCCTACGAGCAGTACTTC. Its translation: CASSEQEGPYSYEQYF. Complete variable domain (other parts from reference TRBV9 and TRBJ2-7): DSGVTQTPKHLITATGQRVTLRCSPRSGDLSVYWYQQSLDQGLQFLIQYYNGEERAKGNILERFSAQQFPDLHSELNLSSLELGDSALYFCASSEQEGPYSYEQYFGPGTRLTVT.